This TCR beta chain came from a study of control samples from healthy donors and cancer patients. This CDR3 has 15 residues. Trimming removed 4 bases from V and 8 bases from J; junction bases left unmatched: 11. Germline values: CDR1 SNHLY, CDR2 FYNNEI. The data were produced by immunoSEQ multiplex PCR, yet TCRdb's version contains in-frame clones alone and is incomplete. This table holds about 250,000 clones, around 79% found once. The sample taken for sequencing was PBMCs. This TCR was recovered from a woman aged 60-70 years with lung cancer. The gene calls are TRBV2 and TRBJ1-5, with 7 bases lining up with TRBD1. The CDR3 reads CASSGAGTEMEPQHF. CDR3 nucleotides: TGTGCCAGCAGTGGGGCCGGGACAGAAATGGAGCCCCAGCATTTT.